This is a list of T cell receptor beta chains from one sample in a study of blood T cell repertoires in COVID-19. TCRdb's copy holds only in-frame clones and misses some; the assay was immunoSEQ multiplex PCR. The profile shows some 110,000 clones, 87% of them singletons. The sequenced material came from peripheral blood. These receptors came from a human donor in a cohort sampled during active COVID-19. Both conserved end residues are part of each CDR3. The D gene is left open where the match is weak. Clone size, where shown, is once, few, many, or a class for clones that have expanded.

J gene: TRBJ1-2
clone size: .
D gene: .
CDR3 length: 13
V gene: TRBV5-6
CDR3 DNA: TGTGCCAGCAGCTTGGGCAGGCTCTATGGCTACACCTTC
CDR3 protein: CASSLGRLYGYTF

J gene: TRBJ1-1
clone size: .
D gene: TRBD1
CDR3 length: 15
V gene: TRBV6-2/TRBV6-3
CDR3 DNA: TGTGCCAGCACTTACCGGGGACAGTCGAACACTGAAGCTTTCTTT
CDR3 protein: CASTYRGQSNTEAFF

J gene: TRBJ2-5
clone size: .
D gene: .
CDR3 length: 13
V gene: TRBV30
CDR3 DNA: TGTGCCTGGAGTCCGGACACCACAGAGACCCAGTACTTC
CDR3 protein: CAWSPDTTETQYF

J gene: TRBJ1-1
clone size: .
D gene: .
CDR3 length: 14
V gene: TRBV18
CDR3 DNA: TGTGCCAGTTCGAACGCGGTGAGCGGCACTGAAGCTTTCTTT
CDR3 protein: CASSNAVSGTEAFF

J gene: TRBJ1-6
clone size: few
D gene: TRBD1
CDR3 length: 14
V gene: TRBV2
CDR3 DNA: TGTGCCAGCAGCGATTACAGGGGTGATTCACCCCTCCACTTT
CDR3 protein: CASSDYRGDSPLHF

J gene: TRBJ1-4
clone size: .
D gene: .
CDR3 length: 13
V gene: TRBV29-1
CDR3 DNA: TGCAGCGGCCGCCGAGGGCTGAGTGAAAAACTGTTTTTT
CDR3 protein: CSGRRGLSEKLFF

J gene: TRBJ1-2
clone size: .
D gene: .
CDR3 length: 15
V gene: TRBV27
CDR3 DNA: TGTGCCAGCAGTTTCCGACAGTCCGGACATTATGGCTACACCTTC
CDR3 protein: CASSFRQSGHYGYTF

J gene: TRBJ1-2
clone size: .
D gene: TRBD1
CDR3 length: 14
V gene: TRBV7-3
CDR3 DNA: TGTGCCAGCAGCCCAGGGGGCCCCTCCTATGGCTACACCTTC
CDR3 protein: CASSPGGPSYGYTF

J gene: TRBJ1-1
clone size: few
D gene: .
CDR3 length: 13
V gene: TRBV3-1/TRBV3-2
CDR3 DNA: TGTGCCAGCAGCCGAAAACAGGGCCGTGAAGCTTTCTTT
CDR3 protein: CASSRKQGREAFF

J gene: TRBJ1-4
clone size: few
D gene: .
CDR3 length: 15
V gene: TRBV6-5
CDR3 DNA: TGTGCCAGCAGCCTCGTGTCAGGGCCGAATGAAAAACTGTTTTTT
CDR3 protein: CASSLVSGPNEKLFF

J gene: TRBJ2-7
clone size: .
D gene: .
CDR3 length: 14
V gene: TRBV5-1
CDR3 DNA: TGCGCCAGCAGCTTGGGCAGGGGCTCCTACGAGCAGTACTTC
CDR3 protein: CASSLGRGSYEQYF

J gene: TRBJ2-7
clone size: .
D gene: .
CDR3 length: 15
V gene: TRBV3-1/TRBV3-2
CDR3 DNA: TGTGCCAGCAGCCAACTTACATCTAGCGCCTACGAGCAGTACTTC
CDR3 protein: CASSQLTSSAYEQYF

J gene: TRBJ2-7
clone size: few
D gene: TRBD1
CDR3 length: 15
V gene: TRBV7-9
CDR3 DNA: TGTGCCAGCAGCACCGCCGGACAGGGTTCCTACGAGCAGTACTTC
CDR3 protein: CASSTAGQGSYEQYF

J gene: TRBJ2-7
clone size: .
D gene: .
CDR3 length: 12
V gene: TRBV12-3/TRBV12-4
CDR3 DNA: TGTGCCAGCAGCACGACAGTTTACGAGCAGTACTTC
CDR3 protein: CASSTTVYEQYF

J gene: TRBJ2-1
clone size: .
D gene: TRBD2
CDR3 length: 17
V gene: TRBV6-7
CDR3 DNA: TGTGCCATCCCGGGACTAGCGGGAGGGCCGTCCTACAATGAGCAGTTCTTC
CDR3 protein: CAIPGLAGGPSYNEQFF

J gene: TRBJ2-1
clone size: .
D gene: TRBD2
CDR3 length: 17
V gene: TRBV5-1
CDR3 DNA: TGCGCCAGCAGCATCTTTACCGGGACTAGTTCCTACAATGAGCAGTTCTTC
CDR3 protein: CASSIFTGTSSYNEQFF

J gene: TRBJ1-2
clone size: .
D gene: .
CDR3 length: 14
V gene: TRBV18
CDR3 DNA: TGTGCCAGCTCACCACCGGCCGGAGACTATGGCTACACCTTC
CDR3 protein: CASSPPAGDYGYTF

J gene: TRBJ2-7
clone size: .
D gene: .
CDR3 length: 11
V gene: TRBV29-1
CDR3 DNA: TGCAGCGTGGAAATAGTCTACGAGCAGTACTTC
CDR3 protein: CSVEIVYEQYF

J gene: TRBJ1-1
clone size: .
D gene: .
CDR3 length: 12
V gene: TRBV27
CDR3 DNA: TGTGCCAGCAGTACCCAGGGGACTGAAGCTTTCTTT
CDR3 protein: CASSTQGTEAFF

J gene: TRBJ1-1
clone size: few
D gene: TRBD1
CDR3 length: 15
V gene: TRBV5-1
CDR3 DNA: TGCGCCAGCAGCACCTCAGGGGGCCGGAACACTGAAGCTTTCTTT
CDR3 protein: CASSTSGGRNTEAFF

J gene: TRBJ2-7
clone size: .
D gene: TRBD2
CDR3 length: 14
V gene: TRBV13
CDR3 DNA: TGTGCCAGCAGCTTAGGACTAGCGGGAAAAGAGCAGTACTTC
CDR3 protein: CASSLGLAGKEQYF

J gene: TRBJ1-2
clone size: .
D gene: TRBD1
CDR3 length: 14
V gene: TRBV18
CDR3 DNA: TGTGCCAGCTCACCGGGACAGGGCCTCTATGGCTACACCTTC
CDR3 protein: CASSPGQGLYGYTF

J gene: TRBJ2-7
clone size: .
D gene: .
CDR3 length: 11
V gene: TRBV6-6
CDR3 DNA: TGTGCCAGCAGTTACCCACAGGGCCAGAACTTC
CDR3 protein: CASSYPQGQNF

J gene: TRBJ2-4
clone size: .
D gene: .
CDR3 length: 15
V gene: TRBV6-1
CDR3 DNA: TGTGCCAGCAGTGAAGCAGGAGTGTACAAAAACATTCAGTACTTC
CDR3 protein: CASSEAGVYKNIQYF

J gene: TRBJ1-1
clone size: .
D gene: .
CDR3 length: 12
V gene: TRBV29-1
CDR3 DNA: TGCAGCACCCTGCGGCAGAACACTGAAGCTTTCTTT
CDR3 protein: CSTLRQNTEAFF

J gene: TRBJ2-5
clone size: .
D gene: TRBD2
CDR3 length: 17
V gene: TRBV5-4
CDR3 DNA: TGTGCCAGCAGTAAGGGACTAGCGGGAGTTCGAGGAGAGACCCAGTACTTC
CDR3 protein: CASSKGLAGVRGETQYF

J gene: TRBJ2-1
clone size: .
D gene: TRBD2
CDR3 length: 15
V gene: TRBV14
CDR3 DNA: TGTGCCAGCAGCCAAAGGACTAGTAGGCACAATGAGCAGTTCTTC
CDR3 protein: CASSQRTSRHNEQFF

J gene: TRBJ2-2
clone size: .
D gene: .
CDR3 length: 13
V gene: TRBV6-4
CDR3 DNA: TGTGCCAGCAGTGCCATCCACACCGGGGAGCTGTTTTTT
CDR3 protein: CASSAIHTGELFF